Listed here is a single TCR beta chain. This clonotype has just a few counts. The antigen it recognizes is unknown. Base qualities are not at hand, and no much larger clone is one base apart. This record belongs to a study of blood T cells in healthy people across ages (dated by TCRdb to about 2015). For the wider study: In model experiments, template switching captured about one uniquely barcoded TCR beta cDNA molecule for every two T cells. The donors were divided into four age groups: young (average around 15 years), middle-aged (approximately 39), aged (roughly 60) and long-lived (around 80). Age-related changes in TCR beta repertoire diversity were measured in the study by deep sequencing normalized with unique cDNA molecular identifiers. Using the same blood draw, the study looked at two additional independent replicas of 1 million unique cDNA reads for two donors, one aged 18 to 30 and the other aged 80 or older.

Systemically healthy Caucasian individuals from Russia, 39 in total and aged roughly 6 to 95 years, were included as donors. Around 9.9 milliliters of peripheral blood were collected from each donor into EDTA-treated Vacutainer tubes. PBMCs were isolated by Ficoll-Paque density-gradient centrifugation, with at least 6.5 million obtained per sample. Total RNA, at least 5.5 micrograms per sample, was extracted from PBMCs with Trizol reagent. Naive CD45RAhigh/CD27high T cell percentages were measured by flow cytometry on a PBMC aliquot from every donor. Per the germline V gene, SQVTM is the CDR1 and ANQGSEA is the CDR2. The CDR3 goes from the cysteine to the phenylalanine over 12 residues. The DNA shown is the 36-base CDR3, in frame from base 1. Preparation of the library involved 5' RACE. TCRdb lists the instrument as Illumina HiSeq 2500. A second PCR of about 7 to 12 cycles was performed with a sample-barcoded 5' primer and a J-beta primer mix. A unique molecular identifier was introduced onto each TCR beta cDNA molecule by a template-switch 5' adaptor carrying 12 random nucleotides. Each sample yielded at least 3 million CDR3-containing paired-end reads. First-strand cDNA was synthesized from all RNA with the Mint cDNA synthesis kit, primed by a TRBC-specific oligonucleotide. All cDNA was treated with uracil-DNA glycosylase and then went through a first 18-cycle PCR with the universal primers M1SS and BC2_uni_R. In the source study's methods: For normalization, 1 million high-quality reads, each with a distinct molecular identifier, were randomly selected from each sample. Instead of being binned into consensus sequences, reads that shared molecular identifiers were thrown out. MiTCR, run with a Q25 quality threshold and the strictest error-elimination algorithm, handled CDR3 identification, clonotype clustering and error correction. A nonparametric unseen species model with Euler transformation was used to estimate a lower bound on total TCR beta diversity. The public reads were reanalyzed by TCRdb: fastp trimming at Q25, MiXCR alignment, in-frame beta chains only. Every entry covers one CDR3 protein and lists the most common genes and DNA from its rows. What appears here as the V and J calls and clone size reflects TCRdb's work, not the paper's. The sample has around 780,000 distinct CDR3 sequences on record, 20% to 30% of them singletons. Around 3% of the sample goes to the ten largest clones.

General study outcomes and caveats: There was a strong correlation between observed TCR beta diversity and the percentage of naive T cells measured by flow cytometry. Donor CMV infection status was unknown, potentially confounding age-related changes in expanded clonotypes. Estimates of total diversity from one million sequenced T cells were regarded as lower bounds and underestimates. Compared with the aged group, the long-lived group had more naive CD4+ T cells, fewer expanded clones and increased TCR diversity, suggesting age selection. Conclusive comparison of naive and antigen-experienced compartments was prevented by the profiling of bulk unsorted PBMCs. As age increased, observed TCR beta diversity per million T cells dropped in a roughly linear way, and a significant reduction was already evident by age about 40.

These data were likewise used in another study, on T cells of mothers and their children. The second source states: Nine systemically healthy Caucasian individuals, comprising three mothers and their six children, were included as donors. cDNA synthesis used all of the extracted RNA, with roughly 1.5 ug of RNA in each 15 ul reaction. In the second PCR, sample barcodes and 2-4 random nucleotides were introduced via the M1S primer. Over 8.5 million TCR beta CDR3 reads came from each mother, compared with around 3 million reads from each child. TCR recombination output is similarly shaped by thymic selection in related and unrelated pairs, with a minor effect exerted by inherited differences. Normalized repertoire overlap was always slightly but never significantly higher in related than unrelated mother-child pairs. No persistent microchimeric T cell clones were detected, at a sensitivity of 90 to 100 clones per million clonotypes. To look for features that set related mother-child pairs apart from unrelated individuals, the researchers ran deep NGS to compare the TCR beta repertoires of mothers and children. The mean age was roughly 36 +/- 4 years for the mothers and approximately 11 +/- 4 years for the children. Libraries were sequenced on Illumina HiSeq 2000 with 100+100 nt paired-end reads after adapter ligation with NEBNext reagents. Mother and child libraries were prepared a month apart and sequenced in separate runs to prevent cross-contamination. For each donor, between 500,000 and 2,000,000 distinct TCR beta clonotypes were identified. Naive TCR beta clonotypes were estimated from low-frequency clonotypes matched to each donor's FACS-determined naive share, without sorting.

The sequence joins TRBV29-1 to TRBJ2-5; the D gene is possibly TRBD1 or TRBD2, with 5 bases matching each. Gene TRBJ2-7 matches the end of the DNA better, so the J call may be wrong. Material: blood. The receptor's source is a boy between 10 and 17 years old in good health. This receptor carries the CDR3 CSVVGVGDEQYF. In nucleotide form, the sequence is TGCAGCGTTGTGGGGGTCGGCGACGAGCAGTACTTC.